This T cell receptor beta chain was profiled in a study of blood T cell repertoires in COVID-19. About the research overall: The United States, Italy and Spain supplied acute and convalescent COVID-19 samples. The analysed material was cDNA or gDNA that came from T cells, B-cell-depleted T cells, or PBMCs.

Clones were read by immunoSEQ multiplex PCR, and TCRdb kept only the in-frame ones, dropping some. The sample shows 200,000 to 250,000 clones, more than 85% of them seen only once. The sequence derives from a man in his forties with active or convalescent COVID-19. Sequenced material: peripheral blood.

The CDR3 nucleotides read TGTGCCAGCAGTTTCACGACAGGTATCTACGAGCAGTACTTC. Its protein product is CASSFTTGIYEQYF. This rearrangement joins TRBV27 to TRBJ2-7; TRBD1 is a possible D gene (6 bases). The CDR3 is made up of 14 amino acids. Germline V lookup: CDR1 MNHEY, CDR2 SMNVEV (reference sequence). V dropped 3 bases and J dropped 3 bases, with 12 bases sitting between them.